Listed here is a single T cell receptor (beta chain). Its antigen is unidentified. CDR1 and CDR2 (germline): SGDLS, YYNGEE. The CDR3 runs to 16 residues. Trimming took 3 bases from V and 2 from J; bases not matched to a gene: 6. This sample stems from a study of cytomegalovirus exposure and HLA in healthy donors. At the level of the study: Tens of millions of unique TCR sequences came from HLA-typed donors in an early release.

Study observations and caveats: Among TCR beta chains, those listed as cytomegalovirus-associated numbered some 160.

Primers included in the PCR were 60 Vbeta and 13 Jbeta primers. Sequenced by immunoSEQ multiplex PCR; TCRdb stores in-frame clones only, minus some. The sample shows about 170,000 clones, 77% of them seen only once. This clonotype originated in a woman aged 30 to 39 in good health and CMV-seropositive. This sequence joins TRBV9 and TRBJ2-3; 10 bases align to TRBD2. Source material: PBMCs. Here the CDR3 DNA reads TGTGCCAGCAGCGGGGGACTAGCGACTTTCACAGATACGCAGTATTTT. Residues: CASSGGLATFTDTQYF.